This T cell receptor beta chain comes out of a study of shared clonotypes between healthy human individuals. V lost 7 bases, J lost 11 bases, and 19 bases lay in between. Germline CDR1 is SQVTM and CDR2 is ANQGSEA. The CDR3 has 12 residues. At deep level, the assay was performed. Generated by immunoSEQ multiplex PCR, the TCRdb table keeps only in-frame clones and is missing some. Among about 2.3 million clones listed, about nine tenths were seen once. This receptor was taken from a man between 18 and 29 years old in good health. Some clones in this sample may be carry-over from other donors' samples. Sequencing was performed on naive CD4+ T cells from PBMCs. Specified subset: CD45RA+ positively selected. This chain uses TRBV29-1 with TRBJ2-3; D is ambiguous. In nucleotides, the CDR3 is TGCAGCGCTGCCAAGGGAAGAATAGGGCAGTATTTT. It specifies CSAAKGRIGQYF.